One and the same sample provided the 25 T cell receptor beta chains below, sequenced in a study of vaccination effects on CD4 cells after COVID-19. Their specific antigens are unknown. Sequencing in the ViraFEST assay came after antigen-specific CD4+ T cells had been expanded with viral peptide pools, which were used to stimulate PBMC. Cultured cells yielded isolated CD4+ T cells after approximately nine days. Participants got two doses of BNT162b2 or mRNA-1273 vaccine. The repertoire was sequenced with immunoSEQ multiplex PCR; TCRdb's copy has only in-frame clones and lacks some. This table has fewer than 90,000 clones, over 70% appearing once. Sequencing was performed on CD4+ T cells from PBMCs cultured with HCoV-OC43 spike peptides, taken after COVID-19 vaccination. Subset specified: HCoV-OC43 spike overlapping peptide pool stimulation. Receptor source: a human donor who received a COVID-19 vaccine.

V gene TRBV19 combines with J gene TRBJ1-5; D is ambiguous. V was cut by 5 bases and J by 1 base, with 15 bases left in between. From germline, CDR1 is LNHDA and CDR2 SQIVND (reference sequence). The CDR3 extends over 16 amino acids. The CDR3 DNA sequence: TGTGCCAGTAGTCAGACTAGCTTTATGAGCAATCAGCCCCAGCATTTT. It encodes CASSQTSFMSNQPQHF.

This clone was seen a few times. This sequence joins TRBV5-1 and TRBJ1-1, with 9 nucleotides matching TRBD1. The CDR3 sequence is 15 residues long. The V gene end was trimmed by 4 bases and the J gene end by 5 bases; junction bases not matched to a gene: 9. Germline CDR1 reads SGHRS; CDR2 reads YFSETQ. The CDR3 nucleotides read TGCGCCAGCAGCCCTCAAGGGACAGGGATGACTGAAGCTTTCTTT. Amino acid sequence: CASSPQGTGMTEAFF.

The CDR3 loop reads CASNPTGGGSPLHF. The DNA of the CDR3 is TGTGCCAGCAACCCGACAGGGGGAGGTTCACCCCTCCACTTT. J is TRBJ1-6 and V is TRBV2; TRBD1 matches at 9 bases. With 7 bases clipped from V and 9 bases from J, the junction kept 7 bases outside the gene matches. This CDR3 has 14 amino acids. CDR1 and CDR2 from the germline V gene are SNHLY and FYNNEI.

There are a few counts of this clone. The V call is TRBV18, the J call TRBJ2-1, with TRBD2 identical over 9 bases. V shed 3 bases and J 6 bases; nucleotides not matched to a gene: 3. Germline V gene data show CDR1 as KGHSH and CDR2 as LQKENI. The CDR3 totals 14 residues. The CDR3: CASSPLAGSNEQFF. The DNA of the CDR3 is TGTGCCAGCTCACCCCTAGCGGGGAGCAATGAGCAGTTCTTC.

J is TRBJ1-5 and V is TRBV21-1. TRBV21-1 constitutes a pseudogene. This CDR3 has 16 amino acids. In DNA form, the CDR3 reads TGTGCCAGCAGTAACTACCAGAGCGGCCTGCCTCAGCCCCAGCATTTT. Protein: CASSNYQSGLPQPQHF.

The chain is built from TRBV5-5 and TRBJ2-1, with 7 bases matching TRBD1. Trimming at V came to 3 bases and at J to 4 bases, leaving 1 base not matched to a gene. CDR1 and CDR2 (germline): SGHKS, YYEKEE (reference sequence). There are 13 residues in the CDR3. The CDR3 loop reads CASSWGQYNEQFF. In DNA, the CDR3 is TGTGCCAGCAGCTGGGGACAGTACAATGAGCAGTTCTTC.

The rearrangement links TRBV18 to TRBJ2-2; 10 nucleotides agree with TRBD1. V lost 2 bases to trimming and J lost 1 base; unmatched junction nucleotides: 4. Germline assignment: CDR1 KGHSH and CDR2 LQKENI. CDR3 size: 17 residues. The CDR3 DNA sequence: TGTGCCAGCTCACCAGTGACAGGGGGCCAGAACACCGGGGAGCTGTTTTTT. Translated, it gives CASSPVTGGQNTGELFF.

This chain links TRBV6-1 with TRBJ1-3, with D unresolved. In germline, CDR1 is MNHNS, CDR2 SASEGT. The CDR3 is made up of 15 amino acids. V was cut by 2 bases and J by 2 bases, with 10 bases left in between. The CDR3 here is CASSEIAGTGNTIYF. CDR3 coding DNA: TGTGCCAGCAGTGAAATAGCGGGAACTGGAAACACCATATATTTT.

The chain carries TRBV5-1 and TRBJ2-2, with 11 bases identical to TRBD1. Germline CDR1 SGHRS, CDR2 YFSETQ. The CDR3 has 16 residues. V dropped 4 bases and J dropped 4; count of bases not matched to a gene: 6. CDR3 coding DNA: TGCGCCAGCAGCCTGAGGGACAGGGGGGCCACCGGGGAGCTGTTTTTT. Encoded protein: CASSLRDRGATGELFF.

The rearrangement links TRBV19 to TRBJ2-5; 14 nucleotides line up with TRBD2. J lost 0 bases, V lost 5 bases, and 8 bases had no gene match. Per the germline V gene, CDR1 is LNHDA and CDR2 is SQIVND (reference sequence). This CDR3 contains 18 residues. The CDR3 reads CASSRGLAGGQYQETQYF. The CDR3 DNA follows: TGTGCCAGTAGTCGTGGACTAGCGGGGGGACAGTACCAAGAGACCCAGTACTTC.

The chain employs TRBV18 and TRBJ1-5; D not certain. The germline V gene encodes CDR1 KGHSH and CDR2 LQKENI. V lost 3 bases, J lost 7 bases, and 10 bases lay in between. The CDR3 runs to 13 residues. DNA of the CDR3: TGTGCCAGCTCACCCGACCGGACCCAGCCCCAGCATTTT. It yields the protein CASSPDRTQPQHF.

The rearrangement uses TRBV6-5 and TRBJ2-7; 7 nucleotides match TRBD1. The V gene end was trimmed by 4 bases and the J gene end by 5 bases; junction bases not matched to a gene: 5. This CDR3 spans 13 amino acids. Germline CDR1 and CDR2: MNHEY and SVGAGI. CDR3 region: CASSLQGNDEQYV. Written as DNA, the CDR3 is TGTGCCAGCAGTTTACAGGGGAACGACGAGCAGTACGTC.

V usage is TRBV3-1 (or the pseudogene TRBV3-2) and J usage is TRBJ2-5; 8 bases align to TRBD1. V was clipped by 4 bases and J by 7 bases; unmatched bases: 5. The CDR3 totals 13 residues. CDR1 LGHDT and CDR2 YNNKEL come from the germline V gene (reference sequence). CDR3 residues: CASSPQGVTTQYF. CDR3 sequence (DNA): TGTGCCAGCAGCCCACAGGGGGTGACGACCCAGTACTTC.

The chain couples TRBV7-2 to TRBJ2-3; TRBD1 might be the D (5 bases). V lost 4 bases to trimming and J lost 3 bases, with 14 bases between them. The CDR3 contains 15 residues. In germline, CDR1 is SGHTA, CDR2 FQGNSA. The CDR3 DNA follows: TGTGCCAGCAGCTCCCGGACAATGGGGACAGATACGCAGTATTTT. Amino acids: CASSSRTMGTDTQYF.

This chain links TRBV28 with TRBJ2-3; D gene ambiguous. Germline V gene sequence: CDR1 MDHEN, CDR2 SYDVKM. The CDR3 spans 14 residues. Trimming took 6 bases from V and 4 from J, leaving 14 bases between them. The CDR3 nucleotides are TGTGCCAGCAGGTCCCACGATGGGTCAGATACGCAGTATTTT. This encodes CASRSHDGSDTQYF.

This chain uses TRBV19 with TRBJ1-1; the D is unclear. Trimming removed 11 bases at V and 1 base at J, with 14 bases between. CDR1 and CDR2 (germline): LNHDA, SQIVND (reference sequence). This CDR3 has 13 amino acids. The CDR3 protein is CAAARSANTEAFF. DNA for the CDR3: TGTGCCGCCGCGAGGAGCGCGAACACTGAAGCTTTCTTT.

V usage is TRBV11-2 and J usage is TRBJ2-7; tentatively, D is TRBD1 or TRBD2 (6 bases each). The CDR3 is 16 residues long. Germline V gene data show CDR1 as SGHAT and CDR2 as FQNNGV. V shed 5 bases and J shed 3 bases, with 20 bases lying between them. CDR3 coding DNA: TGTGCCAGCAGCGCACTGGCGGGACATAGTATCTACGAGCAGTACGTC. Its protein product is CASSALAGHSIYEQYV.

The genes are TRBV7-9 and TRBJ2-7, with 7 bases lining up with TRBD2. The ends lost 1 base at V and 3 bases at J; junction bases unmatched: 6. CDR1 and CDR2 (germline): SEHNR, FQNEAQ (reference sequence). The CDR3 runs 15 residues. The CDR3 nucleotides read TGTGCCAGCAGCTTAGGGGGGGGACCACTCTACGAGCAGTACGTC. This encodes CASSLGGGPLYEQYV.

The chain uses TRBV7-2 and TRBJ2-3, with D hard to call. V was clipped by 3 bases and J by 1 base, with 5 bases between them. The CDR3 loop spans 13 amino acids. Germline V gene sequence: CDR1 SGHTA, CDR2 FQGNSA. CDR3 DNA: TGTGCCAGCAGCTTGTACCGCACAGATACGCAGTATTTT. Protein product: CASSLYRTDTQYF.

The chain carries TRBV25-1 and TRBJ2-6; 11 bases are shared with TRBD1. The CDR3 extends over 18 amino acids. Germline CDR1 is MGHDK and CDR2 is SYGVNS. The V gene end was trimmed by 2 bases and the J gene end by 4 bases; junction bases not matched to a gene: 7. The CDR3 DNA is TGTGCCAGCAGTGAAACGGACAGGGGGCGTTGGGGGGCCAACGTCCTGACTTTC. This gives the protein CASSETDRGRWGANVLTF.

This sequence joins TRBV19 and TRBJ2-4; 15 bases map to TRBD2. V was pared by 4 bases and J by 9 bases, with 7 bases of the junction left unmatched. CDR1 LNHDA and CDR2 SQIVND come from the germline V gene (reference sequence). This CDR3 contains 16 residues. The CDR3 reads CASSRTSGGAFSIQYF. CDR3 coding DNA: TGTGCCAGTAGTAGGACTAGCGGGGGGGCCTTCAGCATTCAGTACTTC.

The sample holds a few counts of this clone. The rearrangement uses TRBV7-2 and TRBJ2-7; 8 positions agree with TRBD2. CDR1 is SGHTA, CDR2 FQGNSA, per germline. The CDR3 contains 14 residues. V shed 6 bases, J shed 1 base, and the junction held 5 bases outside the gene matches. Here the CDR3 reads CASSPGGSSYEQYV. CDR3 DNA: TGTGCCAGCAGTCCGGGGGGGTCGTCCTACGAGCAGTACGTC.

The J gene is TRBJ2-7, the V gene TRBV5-8; D might be TRBD2 (5 bases). Germline lookup yields CDR1 SGHTS and CDR2 YDEGEE. The CDR3 runs 15 residues. Trimming pared 5 bases from V and 7 bases from J, leaving 22 bases between. CDR3 nucleotide sequence: TGTGCCAGCAGTCCATTCGGCGGGCTGGGAGATGAGCAGTACGTC. It yields the protein CASSPFGGLGDEQYV.

This chain uses TRBV7-6 with TRBJ1-2, with a possible D match to TRBD1 (6 bases). This CDR3 contains 13 residues. Deletions cut 5 bases from V and 4 bases from J, with 11 bases between. CDR1 is SGHVS, CDR2 FNYEAQ, per germline. This chain's CDR3 is CASSRGQSYGYTF. In DNA form, the CDR3 reads TGTGCCAGCAGCCGTGGACAGAGCTATGGCTACACCTTC. Together with reference TRBV7-6 and TRBJ1-2, the CDR3 gives the full variable domain: GAGVSQSPRYKVTKRGQDVALRCDPISGHVSLYWYRQALGQGPEFLTYFNYEAQQDKSGLPNDRFSAERPEGSISTLTIQRTEQRDSAMYRCASSRGQSYGYTFGSGTRLTVV.

J is TRBJ1-1 and V is TRBV2; 8 bases are shared with TRBD1. The germline CDR1 and CDR2 sequences are SNHLY and FYNNEI. The CDR3 is 14 amino acids. Losses at the gene ends were 6 bases for V and 1 base for J; bases not matched to a gene: 4. CDR3 coding DNA: TGTGCCAGCAGAAAAGGACAGGGGAACACTGAAGCTTTCTTT. Translation gives CASRKGQGNTEAFF.